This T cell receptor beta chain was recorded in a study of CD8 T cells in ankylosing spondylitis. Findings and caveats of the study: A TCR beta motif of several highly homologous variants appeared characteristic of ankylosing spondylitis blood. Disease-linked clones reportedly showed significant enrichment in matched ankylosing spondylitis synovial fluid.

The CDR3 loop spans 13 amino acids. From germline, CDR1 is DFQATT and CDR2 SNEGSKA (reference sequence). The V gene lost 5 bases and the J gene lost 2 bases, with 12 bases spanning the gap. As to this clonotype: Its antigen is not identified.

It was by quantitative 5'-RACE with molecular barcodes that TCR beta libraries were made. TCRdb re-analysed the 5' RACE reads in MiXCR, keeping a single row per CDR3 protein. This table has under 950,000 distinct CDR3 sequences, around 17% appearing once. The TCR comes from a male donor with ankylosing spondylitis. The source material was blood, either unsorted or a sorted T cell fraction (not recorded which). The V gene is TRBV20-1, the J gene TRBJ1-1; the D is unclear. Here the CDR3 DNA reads TGCAGTGCTTTCAGGTGGGAAAACACTGAAGCTTTCTTT. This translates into CSAFRWENTEAFF.